These 9 T cell receptor beta chains originate from one sample sequenced in a study of regulatory T cells in long-lasting Graves disease. The time point denotes: persistent/refractory GD, antithyroid drugs over 5 years with positive TRAb. From RNA extracted from PBMCs, the TCR library was made. Construction of TCR beta libraries relied on iRepertoire HTBI primers and on Arm-PCR targeting CDR3 regions. MiXCR was run by TCRdb on the multiplex PCR reads, yielding one entry per CDR3 protein. The data contain about 430,000 distinct CDR3 sequences, roughly a fifth of them singletons. The sample in question was peripheral blood mononuclear cells (PBMCs), obtained when the disease was refractory, from a patient treated with antithyroid drugs. The receptors were gathered from a female donor with Graves disease.

This clonotype was found once. A read error may explain this, as a much larger clone is one base away. Likely a read error: the CDR3 ends without its conserved phenylalanine or tryptophan. The CDR3 spells CASSPDIEAFL. The DNA of the CDR3 is TGTGCCAGCAGCCCAGACATTGAAGCTTTCCTT. The chain has TRBV28 and TRBJ1-1; D is undetermined. The CDR3 loop spans 11 amino acids. Trimming cost V 6 bases and J 7 bases, with 9 bases left between them. Germline V lookup: CDR1 MDHEN, CDR2 SYDVKM.

Ten or more counts support this clonotype. This sequence joins TRBV6-5 and TRBJ2-7, with D unresolved. V shed 0 bases and J shed 0 bases, with 9 bases lying between them. The V gene's germline CDR1 is MNHEY and CDR2 SVGAGI. This CDR3 region has 15 residues. CDR3 in amino acids: CASSYSAGSSYEQYF. CDR3 DNA sequence: TGTGCCAGCAGTTACTCGGCAGGCAGCTCCTACGAGCAGTACTTC.

The chain links TRBV3-1 to TRBJ1-4; D call uncertain. In germline, CDR1 is LGHDT, CDR2 YNNKEL (reference sequence). CDR3 length: 14 residues. V lost 0 bases to trimming and J lost 7 bases, with 9 bases between them. This CDR3 reads CASSQEALGEKLFF. Here the CDR3 DNA reads TGTGCCAGCAGCCAAGAGGCCCTGGGTGAAAAACTGTTTTTT. Drawing the rest from reference TRBV3-1 and TRBJ1-4, the complete variable domain is DTAVSQTPKYLVTQMGNDKSIKCEQNLGHDTMYWYKQDSKKFLKIMFSYNNKELIINETVPNRFSPKSPDKAHLNLHINSLELGDSAVYFCASSQEALGEKLFFGSGTQLSVL.

The table lists this clonotype with many counts. The chain is built from TRBV7-9 and TRBJ2-5, with TRBD2 matching 9 bases. The trim removed 0 bases at V and 4 bases at J, leaving 0 bases unmatched. The germline V gene has CDR1 SEHNR and CDR2 FQNEAQ (reference sequence). CDR3 length equals 14 residues. CDR3 region: CASSLASGRETQYF. Here the CDR3 DNA reads TGTGCCAGCAGCTTAGCTAGCGGGAGAGAGACCCAGTACTTC. Full variable domain (outside the CDR3, taken from reference TRBV7-9 and TRBJ2-5): DTGVSQNPRHKITKRGQNVTFRCDPISEHNRLYWYRQTLGQGPEFLTYFQNEAQLEKSRLLSDRFSAERPKGSFSTLEIQRTEQGDSAMYLCASSLASGRETQYFGPGTRLLVL.

This clonotype has a count of ten or more. The rearrangement joins TRBV20-1 to TRBJ1-1; D is perhaps TRBD1 (5 bases). V shed 6 bases and J shed 5 bases, with 16 bases lying between them. Germline CDR1 reads DFQATT; CDR2 reads SNEGSKA (reference sequence). CDR3 length: 13 residues. CDR3 in amino acids: CSASKAGLTEAFF. The CDR3 coding sequence is TGCAGTGCGTCGAAGGCAGGGCTAACTGAAGCTTTCTTT.

This clonotype was detected only once. A much larger clone differs by one base, so this may be a read error. V and J are TRBV19 and TRBJ1-1, with no clear D. CDR3 length: 15 amino acids. Per the germline V gene, CDR1 is LNHDA and CDR2 is SQIVND (reference sequence). The V gene lost 0 bases and the J gene lost 4 bases, with 12 bases spanning the gap. CDR3 amino acids: CASSIEGGLSTEAFF. CDR3 in DNA: TGTGCCAGTAGTATAGAAGGAGGACTGAGCACTGAAGCTTTCTTT.

In this sample, this clonotype turned up a few times. The genes are TRBV28 and TRBJ1-6, with 7 bases identical to TRBD1. In germline, CDR1 is MDHEN, CDR2 SYDVKM. The CDR3 length is 14 residues. V trimming: 7 bases; J trimming: 10 bases; junction bases outside the gene matches: 10. CDR3 DNA sequence: TGTGCCAGCACGGCGGGACAGCCCTTCTCACCCCTCCACTTT. Translating gives CASTAGQPFSPLHF.

The table lists this clonotype with many counts. V gene TRBV28 combines with J gene TRBJ2-7, with 9 positions matching TRBD2. Germline CDR1 reads MDHEN; CDR2 reads SYDVKM. The J segment lost 2 bases and the V segment lost 3 bases, leaving 2 bases of the junction unmatched. The CDR3 runs to 14 residues. This CDR3 is CASSFRGRAYEQYF. The DNA for the CDR3 is TGTGCCAGCAGTTTCCGCGGGAGGGCCTACGAGCAGTACTTC.

The V and J genes are TRBV28 and TRBJ2-5; the match to TRBD2 covers 10 bases. Germline CDR1 reads MDHEN; CDR2 reads SYDVKM. Trimming cost V 5 bases and J 5 bases; bases outside gene matches: 11. The CDR3 covers 16 residues. CDR3 amino acids: CASSLGLAALMETQYF. The CDR3 DNA sequence: TGTGCCAGCAGTCTCGGACTAGCGGCCCTGATGGAGACCCAGTACTTC. Full variable domain (remainder filled in from reference TRBV28 and TRBJ2-5): DVKVTQSSRYLVKRTGEKVFLECVQDMDHENMFWYRQDPGLGLRLIYFSYDVKMKEKGDIPEGYSVSREKKERFSLILESASTNQTSMYLCASSLGLAALMETQYFGPGTRLLVL.